Below are 30 T cell receptor beta chains sequenced from a single sample in a study of OX40 agonist ivuxolimab in advanced cancers. Sequencing was performed with immunoSEQ multiplex PCR; in TCRdb, only in-frame clones are kept and a portion is missing. The table includes over 30,000 clones, around 90% detected once. Sequencing used CD4+ or CD8+ T cells sorted from blood, obtained in a trial of the OX40 agonist ivuxolimab. The receptors come from an adult with an advanced solid tumor such as melanoma, head and neck, liver or kidney cancer.

V is TRBV25-1 and J is TRBJ2-2, with 8 bases identical to TRBD1. J was trimmed by 2 bases and V by 3 bases; bases with no gene match: 5. This CDR3 contains 16 residues. Germline assignment: CDR1 MGHDK and CDR2 SYGVNS. The CDR3 reads CASSEPAGGNTGELFF. Here the CDR3 DNA reads TGTGCCAGCAGTGAGCCGGCAGGGGGCAACACCGGGGAGCTGTTTTTT. The variable domain in full, with the rest retrieved from reference TRBV25-1 and TRBJ2-2, is EADIYQTPRYLVIGTGKKITLECSQTMGHDKMYWYQQDPGMELHLIHYSYGVNSTEKGDLSSESTVSRIRTEHFPLTLESARPSHTSQYLCASSEPAGGNTGELFFGEGSRLTVL.

The chain couples TRBV18 to TRBJ1-3, with 7 bases fitting TRBD1. Germline V gene lookup returns CDR1 KGHSH and CDR2 LQKENI. With 3 bases clipped from V and 4 bases from J, the junction kept 15 bases outside the gene matches. This CDR3 comprises 18 residues. CDR3 bases: TGTGCCAGCTCACCCTTCACTCCGGGACAGCCCTCCGGAAACACCATATATTTT. Protein sequence: CASSPFTPGQPSGNTIYF.

The chain recombines TRBV9 with TRBJ2-3; 7 nucleotides agree with TRBD2. V lost 2 bases, J lost 2 bases, and 17 bases stayed unmatched. The CDR3 is 19 residues long. Per the germline V gene, CDR1 is SGDLS and CDR2 is YYNGEE. The CDR3 DNA follows: TGTGCCAGCAGCGTCTTCGGACGACCCGGGACTAAGTTCACAGATACGCAGTATTTT. Its translation is CASSVFGRPGTKFTDTQYF.

The V gene is TRBV19, the J gene TRBJ2-3; 13 positions agree with TRBD2. Germline loops: CDR1 LNHDA, CDR2 SQIVND (reference sequence). The CDR3 covers 18 residues. V shed 5 bases and J 3 bases; nucleotides not matched to a gene: 11. The CDR3 sequence is CASSQHRTSGSETDTQYF. The CDR3 bases are TGTGCCAGTAGTCAGCATCGGACTAGCGGGAGCGAGACAGATACGCAGTATTTT.

This clone has a single count. This rearrangement joins TRBV15 to TRBJ1-5; TRBD1 agrees at 7 bases. V trimming: 3 bases; J trimming: 3 bases; junction bases outside the gene matches: 5. CDR3 length equals 15 residues. Germline assignment: CDR1 LNHNV and CDR2 YYDKDF (reference sequence). The CDR3 DNA follows: TGTGCCACCAGCAGCGCGGGACAGTCCAATCAGCCCCAGCATTTT. Translation gives CATSSAGQSNQPQHF.

The gene calls are TRBV6-5 and TRBJ1-3; D is undetermined. CDR3 size: 14 residues. Trimming stripped 5 bases from V and 0 bases from J, with 8 bases between. Germline assignment: CDR1 MNHEY and CDR2 SVGAGI. The CDR3 here is CASSPRFSGNTIYF. For the CDR3, the DNA is TGTGCCAGCAGTCCCCGTTTCTCTGGAAACACCATATATTTT.

The chain is built from TRBV30 and TRBJ1-3, with D hard to call. CDR3 size: 13 residues. Germline V gives CDR1 GTSNPN, CDR2 SVGIG (reference sequence). Deletions cut 2 bases from V and 0 bases from J, with 5 bases between. The CDR3, as DNA: TGTGCCTGGAGTAGGACCTCTGGAAACACCATATATTTT. Amino acid sequence: CAWSRTSGNTIYF.

As to this clone: Other DNA sequences from this sample encode an identical CDR3 as well. V and J are TRBV7-2 and TRBJ2-1; 7 bases line up with TRBD1. The V gene end was trimmed by 5 bases and the J gene end by 4 bases; junction bases not matched to a gene: 8. Germline CDR1 SGHTA, CDR2 FQGNSA. The CDR3 runs 15 residues. The CDR3 region is CASSLRQGGYNEQFF. CDR3 sequence (DNA): TGTGCCAGCAGCCTTCGACAGGGCGGATACAATGAGCAGTTCTTC.

J is TRBJ2-3 and V is TRBV15; 10 bases are a match to TRBD2. This CDR3 comprises 16 residues. Germline V gene lookup returns CDR1 LNHNV and CDR2 YYDKDF (reference sequence). The V gene end was trimmed by 1 base and the J gene end by 0 bases; junction bases not matched to a gene: 1. The CDR3 DNA follows: TGTGCCACCAGCAGAGGGACTAGCGGAAGCACAGATACGCAGTATTTT. This sequence encodes CATSRGTSGSTDTQYF.

The J gene is TRBJ1-1, the V gene TRBV7-3; D unresolved. From germline, CDR1 is SGHTA and CDR2 FQGTGA. The V end was cut by 2 bases, the J end by 4 bases, with 17 bases between. The CDR3 totals 16 residues. In DNA, the CDR3 is TGTGCCAGCAGCTTAGCGCCTGCTGGGGTGGGCACTGAAGCTTTCTTT. Translation gives CASSLAPAGVGTEAFF.

CDR3 loop: CATSRDQVSTDTQYF. The CDR3 DNA reads TGTGCCACCAGCAGAGATCAGGTTAGCACAGATACGCAGTATTTT. The chain has TRBV15 and TRBJ2-3; no clear D gene. CDR1 is LNHNV and CDR2 is YYDKDF in the germline V gene (reference sequence). V was cut by 0 bases and J by 0 bases, with 7 bases left in between. The CDR3 consists of 15 residues.

The chain combines TRBV4-1 with TRBJ2-1, with TRBD1 matching 9 bases. This CDR3 is built from 16 residues. Germline assignment: CDR1 MGHRA and CDR2 YSYEKL. J lost 7 bases, V lost 1 base, and 8 bases had no gene match. The CDR3 sequence: CASSQGETGGKNEQFF. CDR3 DNA: TGCGCCAGCAGCCAAGGAGAGACAGGGGGTAAAAATGAGCAGTTCTTC.

This clone was seen only a few times. The CDR3, as DNA: TGTGCCAGCAGCCCGGGGACTAGCGGGAGGGATACGCAGTATTTT. Its protein product is CASSPGTSGRDTQYF. The rearrangement joins TRBV11-3 to TRBJ2-3; TRBD2 matches at 15 bases. J gave up 6 bases and V 5 bases, and 3 bases lay outside the gene matches. CDR1 and CDR2 (germline): SGHNT, YENEEA. The CDR3 spans 15 residues.

This clone was seen only a few times. The chain has TRBV7-9 and TRBJ1-1; the D is unclear. The CDR3 totals 13 residues. The V end was cut by 1 base, the J end by 5 bases, with 8 bases between. In germline, CDR1 is SEHNR, CDR2 FQNEAQ (reference sequence). CDR3 bases: TGTGCCAGCAGCTTAGTATCTCGGACTGAAGCTTTCTTT. Protein product: CASSLVSRTEAFF.

The rearrangement uses TRBV10-1 and TRBJ1-1; D is perhaps TRBD1 (5 bases). The CDR3 sequence is 13 residues long. V was clipped by 4 bases and J by 1 base, with 7 bases between them. CDR1 and CDR2 from the germline V gene are WNHNN and SYGVQD (reference sequence). The CDR3, as DNA: TGCGCCAGCAGTGTCGGGGGGAACACTGAAGCTTTCTTT. This sequence encodes CASSVGGNTEAFF.

This chain joins TRBV7-2 and TRBJ1-2; no definite D call. The V gene's germline CDR1 is SGHTA and CDR2 FQGNSA. The V end lost 5 bases, the J end lost 5 bases, and 21 bases lay between the germline ends. CDR3 length: 16 residues. CDR3 in amino acids: CASSLNGGRADYGYTF. CDR3 bases: TGTGCCAGCAGCCTAAACGGTGGGCGGGCGGATTATGGCTACACCTTC.

The chain's CDR3 is CASRRTSGTGELFF. CDR3 DNA: TGTGCCAGTCGTAGGACTAGCGGAACCGGGGAGCTGTTTTTT. This rearrangement joins TRBV9 to TRBJ2-2; 10 bases are shared with TRBD2. V gave up 8 bases and J gave up 5 bases; unmatched junction bases: 6. CDR3 length: 14 residues. Germline lookup yields CDR1 SGDLS and CDR2 YYNGEE.

The chain recombines TRBV6-5 with TRBJ2-7; 8 positions match TRBD1. The CDR3 sequence is 16 residues long. V shed 4 bases and J 2 bases; nucleotides not matched to a gene: 10. Per the germline V gene, CDR1 is MNHEY and CDR2 is SVGAGI. CDR3 in DNA: TGTGCCAGCAGTTTGCTAGACAGGGGCGATACCTACGAGCAGTACTTC. Translation gives CASSLLDRGDTYEQYF.

This clone was observed once. In nucleotides, the CDR3 is TGCGCCAGCAACGAAAGGGGCGAGGGCACCGGGGAGCTGTTTTTT. It is translated as CASNERGEGTGELFF. The rearrangement uses TRBV5-1 and TRBJ2-2; either TRBD1 or TRBD2 may fit D (5 bases each). Trimming cost V 6 bases and J 4 bases, with 16 bases left between them. The CDR3 length is 15 residues. The germline CDR1 and CDR2 sequences are SGHRS and YFSETQ.

This clone has only one observation. The genes are TRBV19 and TRBJ1-1, with D uncertain. Trimming cost V 5 bases and J 3 bases, with 7 bases left between them. Germline V gene data show CDR1 as LNHDA and CDR2 as SQIVND (reference sequence). CDR3 length: 12 residues. CDR3 DNA sequence: TGTGCCAGTAGTTCCCGGGACACTGAAGCTTTCTTT. It specifies CASSSRDTEAFF.

The rearrangement uses TRBV18 and TRBJ2-2, with D perhaps matching TRBD1 (5 bases). The germline gives CDR1 KGHSH, CDR2 LQKENI. The CDR3 has 15 amino acids. V lost 4 bases to trimming and J lost 1 base, with 10 bases between them. CDR3 in DNA: TGTGCCAGCTCACAGACAGAGAGGAACACCGGGGAGCTGTTTTTT. Protein product: CASSQTERNTGELFF. Supplemented by reference TRBV18 and TRBJ2-2, the full variable domain reads NAGVMQNPRHLVRRRGQEARLRCSPMKGHSHVYWYRQLPEEGLKFMVYLQKENIIDESGMPKERFSAEFPKEGPSILRIQQVVRGDSAAYFCASSQTERNTGELFFGEGSRLTVL.

This clone appeared once. The CDR3 DNA reads TGTGCCAGCTCACTAGCGGGGGGCAGCCAAGAGACCCAGTACTTC. The encoded protein is CASSLAGGSQETQYF. The chain links TRBV10-3 to TRBJ2-5; TRBD2 aligns across 12 bases. Unmatched junction bases numbered 7, after V lost 10 bases and J lost 1 base. The CDR3 extends over 15 amino acids. The germline CDR1 and CDR2 sequences are ENHRY and SYGVKD.

This chain uses TRBV18 with TRBJ2-2; TRBD2 agrees at 12 bases. Germline V gene data show CDR1 as KGHSH and CDR2 as LQKENI. The length of the CDR3 is 16 residues. Losses at the gene ends were 5 bases for V and 4 bases for J; bases not matched to a gene: 5. This chain's CDR3 is CASSAGLAGTTGELFF. The DNA for the CDR3 is TGTGCCAGCTCAGCTGGACTAGCGGGGACCACCGGGGAGCTGTTTTTT.

The rearrangement links TRBV6-1 to TRBJ1-3; D unclear. The CDR3 totals 14 residues. Germline V gene data show CDR1 as MNHNS and CDR2 as SASEGT. Trimming removed 5 bases from V and 4 bases from J, with 12 bases in between. The CDR3 DNA reads TGTGCCAGCAGTACGAACGGGCTCGGAAACACCATATATTTT. This codes for CASSTNGLGNTIYF.

V gene TRBV7-9 combines with J gene TRBJ2-7, with 13 bases fitting TRBD2. The CDR3 runs to 17 residues. Germline CDR1 SEHNR, CDR2 FQNEAQ (reference sequence). After removal of 5 bases from V and 0 bases from J, the junction contained 7 bases not matched to a gene. CDR3 bases: TGTGCCAGCAGCCTCGGGACTAGCGGGACAAGCTCCTACGAGCAGTACTTC. Encoded protein: CASSLGTSGTSSYEQYF.

The J gene is TRBJ1-5, the V gene TRBV18; D is unclear. There are 14 residues in the CDR3. Germline V CDR1 and CDR2: KGHSH, LQKENI. The V gene lost 2 bases and the J gene lost 5 bases, with 10 bases spanning the gap. The CDR3 loop reads CASSPTGRDQPQHF. CDR3 sequence (DNA): TGTGCCAGCTCACCAACGGGTAGAGATCAGCCCCAGCATTTT.

The rearrangement links TRBV5-4 to TRBJ2-1, with D tentatively TRBD2 (5 bases). The CDR3 runs 15 residues. The germline gives CDR1 SGHNT, CDR2 YYREEE (reference sequence). V was clipped by 2 bases and J by 0 bases, with 9 bases between them. The CDR3: CASSFSRGSYNEQFF. The CDR3 coding sequence is TGTGCCAGCAGCTTTAGCCGGGGCTCCTACAATGAGCAGTTCTTC. Combining the CDR3 with reference TRBV5-4 and TRBJ2-1 gives the whole variable domain ETGVTQSPTHLIKTRGQQVTLRCSSQSGHNTVSWYQQALGQGPQFIFQYYREEENGRGNFPPRFSGLQFPNYSSELNVNALELDDSALYLCASSFSRGSYNEQFFGPGTRLTVL.

The chain couples TRBV28 to TRBJ2-3; D may be TRBD1 (6 bases). V shed 2 bases and J shed 1 base, with 10 bases lying between them. This CDR3 is built from 15 residues. In germline, CDR1 is MDHEN, CDR2 SYDVKM. This CDR3 is CASSLGAGGTDTQYF. The DNA of the CDR3 is TGTGCCAGCAGTTTAGGGGCAGGGGGCACAGATACGCAGTATTTT.

The chain recombines TRBV25-1 with TRBJ1-3; D perhaps matches TRBD1 (5 bases). The CDR3 runs to 16 residues. V was clipped by 1 base and J by 2 bases, with 12 bases between them. Per germline, CDR1 MGHDK and CDR2 SYGVNS. This CDR3 reads CASSESGGAAGNTIYF. Written as DNA, the CDR3 is TGTGCCAGCAGTGAATCTGGCGGGGCGGCTGGAAACACCATATATTTT.

The chain recombines TRBV10-3 with TRBJ1-1; D is perhaps TRBD1 (6 bases). This CDR3 has 14 residues. Germline CDR1 is ENHRY and CDR2 is SYGVKD. The V gene lost 5 bases and the J gene lost 1 base, with 11 bases spanning the gap. The CDR3 coding sequence is TGTGCCATCAGTCGGGGGCAGACGAACACTGAAGCTTTCTTT. It codes for CAISRGQTNTEAFF.